This T cell receptor beta chain was sequenced in a study of T cell responses to AZD1222 COVID-19 vaccine. Study-level findings and limits: In all cases, repertoires were sampled only after the peak T cell response. Elevations in Spike-specific TCR breadth and depth followed administration of two AZD1222 doses.

TCRdb's copy holds only in-frame clones and misses some; the assay was immunoSEQ multiplex PCR. The table has approximately 120,000 clones, about nine tenths seen once. Worth noting for this clone: The antigen is unknown.

This clonotype originated in an adult in good health. Material: peripheral blood, obtained on day 0 of AZD1222 vaccination.

The CDR3: CASSSRQGSNEKLFF. The CDR3 DNA follows: TGTGCCAGCAGCTCACGACAGGGGTCTAATGAAAAACTGTTTTTT. This chain joins TRBV6-5 and TRBJ1-4; 8 positions agree with TRBD1. This CDR3 region has 15 residues. Trimming at V came to 6 bases and at J to 3 bases, leaving 6 bases not matched to a gene. Germline CDR1 reads MNHEY; CDR2 reads SVGAGI.